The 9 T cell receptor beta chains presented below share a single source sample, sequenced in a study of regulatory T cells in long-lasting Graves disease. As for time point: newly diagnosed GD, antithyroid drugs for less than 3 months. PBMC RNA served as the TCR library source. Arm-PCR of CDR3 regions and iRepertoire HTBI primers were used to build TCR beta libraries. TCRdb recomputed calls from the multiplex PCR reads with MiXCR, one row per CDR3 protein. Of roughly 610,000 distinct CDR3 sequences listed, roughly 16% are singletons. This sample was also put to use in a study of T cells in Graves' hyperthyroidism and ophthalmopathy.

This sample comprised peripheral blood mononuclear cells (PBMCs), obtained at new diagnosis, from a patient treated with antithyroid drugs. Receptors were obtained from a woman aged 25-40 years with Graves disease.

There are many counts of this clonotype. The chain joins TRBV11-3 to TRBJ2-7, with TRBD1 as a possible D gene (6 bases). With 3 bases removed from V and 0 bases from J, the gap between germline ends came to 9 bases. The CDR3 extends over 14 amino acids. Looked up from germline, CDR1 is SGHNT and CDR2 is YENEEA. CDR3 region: CASSLGTNSYEQYF. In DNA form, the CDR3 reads TGTGCCAGCAGCTTGGGGACAAACTCCTACGAGCAGTACTTC.

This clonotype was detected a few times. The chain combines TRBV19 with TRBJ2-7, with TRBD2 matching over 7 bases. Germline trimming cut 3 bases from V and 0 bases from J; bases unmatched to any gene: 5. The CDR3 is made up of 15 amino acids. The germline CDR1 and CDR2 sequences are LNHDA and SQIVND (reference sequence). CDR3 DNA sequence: TGTGCCAGTAGTATCCGGGACTACAACTCCTACGAGCAGTACTTC. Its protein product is CASSIRDYNSYEQYF.

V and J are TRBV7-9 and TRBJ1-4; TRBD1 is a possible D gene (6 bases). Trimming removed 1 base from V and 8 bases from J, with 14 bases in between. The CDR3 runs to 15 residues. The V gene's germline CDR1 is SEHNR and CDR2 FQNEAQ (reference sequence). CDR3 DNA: TGTGCCAGCAGCTTAGGGGCCACAGGGCAAGAAAAACTGTTTTTT. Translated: CASSLGATGQEKLFF.

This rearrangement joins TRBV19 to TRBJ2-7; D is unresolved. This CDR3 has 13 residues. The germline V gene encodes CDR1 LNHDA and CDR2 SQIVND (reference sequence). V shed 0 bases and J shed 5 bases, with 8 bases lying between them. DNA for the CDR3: TGTGCCAGTAGTATAGAAGTGCCCCACGAGCAGTACTTC. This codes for CASSIEVPHEQYF. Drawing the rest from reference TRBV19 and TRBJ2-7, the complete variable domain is DGGITQSPKYLFRKEGQNVTLSCEQNLNHDAMYWYRQDPGQGLRLIYYSQIVNDFQKGDIAEGYSVSREKKESFPLTVTSAQKNPTAFYLCASSIEVPHEQYFGPGTRLTVT.

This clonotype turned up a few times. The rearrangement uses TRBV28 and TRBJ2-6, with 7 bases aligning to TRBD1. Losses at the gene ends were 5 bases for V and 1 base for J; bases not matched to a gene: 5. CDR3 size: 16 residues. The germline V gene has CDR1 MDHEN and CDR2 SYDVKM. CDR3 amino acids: CASSTNRGSGANVLTF. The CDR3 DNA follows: TGTGCCAGCAGTACTAACAGGGGATCTGGGGCCAACGTCCTGACTTTC.

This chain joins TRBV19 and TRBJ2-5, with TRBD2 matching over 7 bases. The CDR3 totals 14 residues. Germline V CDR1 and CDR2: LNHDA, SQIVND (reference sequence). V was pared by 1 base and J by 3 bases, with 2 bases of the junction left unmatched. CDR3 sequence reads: CASSIASGKETQYF. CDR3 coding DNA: TGTGCCAGTAGTATAGCTAGCGGTAAAGAGACCCAGTACTTC.

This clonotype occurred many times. This CDR3 reads CSVGAGDGYTF. The CDR3 coding sequence is TGCAGCGTTGGGGCCGGGGATGGCTACACCTTC. The gene calls are TRBV29-1 and TRBJ1-2, with D unclear. The CDR3 has 11 residues. The V gene lost 4 bases and the J gene lost 6 bases, with 9 bases spanning the gap. Germline CDR1 reads SQVTM; CDR2 reads ANQGSEA.

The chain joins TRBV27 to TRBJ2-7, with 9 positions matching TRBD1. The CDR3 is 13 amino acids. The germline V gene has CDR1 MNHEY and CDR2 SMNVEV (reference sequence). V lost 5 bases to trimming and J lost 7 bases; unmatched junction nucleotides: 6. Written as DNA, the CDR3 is TGTGCCAGCAGTAACAGGGGGCCCATGGAGCAGTACTTC. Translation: CASSNRGPMEQYF.

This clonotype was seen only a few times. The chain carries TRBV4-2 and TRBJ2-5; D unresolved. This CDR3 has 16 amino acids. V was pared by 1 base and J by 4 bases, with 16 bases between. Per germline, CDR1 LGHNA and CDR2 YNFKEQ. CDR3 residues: CASSQVNTYSGETQYF. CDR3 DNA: TGTGCCAGCAGCCAAGTTAATACTTATTCGGGAGAGACCCAGTACTTC.